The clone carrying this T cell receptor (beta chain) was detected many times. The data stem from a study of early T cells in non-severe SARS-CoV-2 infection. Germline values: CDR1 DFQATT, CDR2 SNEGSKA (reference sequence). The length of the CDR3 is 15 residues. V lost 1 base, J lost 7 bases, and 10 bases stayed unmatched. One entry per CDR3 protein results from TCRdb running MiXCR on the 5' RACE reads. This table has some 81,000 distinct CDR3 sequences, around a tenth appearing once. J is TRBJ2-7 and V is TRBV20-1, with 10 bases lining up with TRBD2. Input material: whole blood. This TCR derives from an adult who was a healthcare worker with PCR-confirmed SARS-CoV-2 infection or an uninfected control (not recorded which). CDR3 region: CSARGHKLGLAEQYF. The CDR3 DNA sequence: TGCAGTGCTAGAGGACACAAATTGGGACTAGCGGAGCAGTACTTC.